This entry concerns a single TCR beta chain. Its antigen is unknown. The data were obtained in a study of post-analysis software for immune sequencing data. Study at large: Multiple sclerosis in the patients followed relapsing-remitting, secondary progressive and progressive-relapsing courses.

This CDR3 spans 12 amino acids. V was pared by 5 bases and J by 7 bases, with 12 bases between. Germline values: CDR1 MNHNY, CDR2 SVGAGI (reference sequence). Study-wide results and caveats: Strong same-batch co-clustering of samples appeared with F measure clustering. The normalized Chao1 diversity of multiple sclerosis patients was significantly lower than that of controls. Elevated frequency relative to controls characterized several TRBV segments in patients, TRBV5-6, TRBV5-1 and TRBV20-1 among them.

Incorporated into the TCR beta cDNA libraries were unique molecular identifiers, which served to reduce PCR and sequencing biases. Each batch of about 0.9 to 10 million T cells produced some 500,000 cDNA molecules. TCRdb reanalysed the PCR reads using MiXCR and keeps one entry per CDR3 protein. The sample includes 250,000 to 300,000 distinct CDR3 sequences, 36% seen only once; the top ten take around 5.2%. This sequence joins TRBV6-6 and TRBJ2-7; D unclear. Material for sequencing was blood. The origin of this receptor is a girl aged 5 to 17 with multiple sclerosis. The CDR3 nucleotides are TGTGCCAGCAGTCCAAACGCGTATGAGCAGTACTTC. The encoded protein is CASSPNAYEQYF.